The entry below gives a single TCR beta chain sequence along with its context. Naive CD8 cells lacked CD45RO, underwent positive selection for CCR7 and left out terminally differentiated effector memory CD45RA+ cells. This entry belongs to a study of shared clonotypes between healthy human individuals. Sequencing was performed with immunoSEQ multiplex PCR; in TCRdb, only in-frame clones are kept and a portion is missing. This table holds about 2.1 million clones, about 94% found once. The sequenced material came from naive CD8+ T cells from PBMCs. The receptor was isolated from a man between 18 and 35 years old in good health. Some clones in this sample may be carry-over from other donors' samples.

The CDR3 protein is CASSARDRGRLDGYTF. The CDR3 DNA reads as TGTGCCAGCAGTGCCAGGGACAGGGGGCGGCTAGATGGCTACACCTTC. The gene calls are TRBV27 and TRBJ1-2, with 12 bases aligning to TRBD1. Trimming cost V 5 bases and J 6 bases; bases outside gene matches: 10. Germline V lookup: CDR1 MNHEY, CDR2 SMNVEV (reference sequence). The CDR3 sequence is 16 residues long.